The 28 T cell receptor beta chains below all came from one sample that was sequenced in a study of T cell responses to AZD1222 COVID-19 vaccine. The repertoire was sequenced with immunoSEQ multiplex PCR; TCRdb's copy has only in-frame clones and lacks some. There are about 110,000 clones in the sample; about 94% occur only once, and 2.9% lies in the top ten. Sequenced here: peripheral blood, sampled 28 days after the second AZD1222 dose. These receptors were obtained from an adult who received the AZD1222 COVID-19 vaccine.

The gene calls are TRBV6-5 and TRBJ1-1; no reliable D call. The CDR3 extends over 14 amino acids. Trimming left V 5 bases short and J 0 bases short, with 10 bases between. Germline CDR1 MNHEY, CDR2 SVGAGI. CDR3 protein: CASSIPGLNTEAFF. The CDR3 nucleotides read TGTGCCAGCAGTATTCCCGGATTGAACACTGAAGCTTTCTTT.

The J gene is TRBJ2-1, the V gene TRBV18; no clear D. Trimming took 6 bases from V and 2 from J, leaving 11 bases between them. This CDR3 has 14 residues. Germline CDR1 KGHSH, CDR2 LQKENI. CDR3 residues: CASSPPAPYNEQFF. The CDR3 region has the DNA TGTGCCAGCTCCCCCCCGGCTCCCTACAATGAGCAGTTCTTC.

The V call is TRBV14, the J call TRBJ1-1; no clear D. The CDR3 runs to 14 residues. Trimming stripped 4 bases from V and 4 bases from J, with 13 bases between. Germline V gene lookup returns CDR1 SGHDN and CDR2 FVKESK. The DNA of the CDR3 is TGTGCCAGCAGCCTCCGACCTGTTGTCACTGAAGCTTTCTTT. Translated: CASSLRPVVTEAFF.

This chain uses TRBV27 with TRBJ2-7; D tentatively reads TRBD1 or TRBD2 (5 bases each). The germline V gene has CDR1 MNHEY and CDR2 SMNVEV (reference sequence). The CDR3 is made up of 17 amino acids. The V end was cut by 3 bases, the J end by 2 bases, with 20 bases between. Here the CDR3 reads CASSFRGGRESAYEQYF. Here the CDR3 DNA reads TGTGCCAGCAGTTTCCGCGGAGGCAGGGAGTCCGCCTACGAGCAGTACTTC.

This chain connects TRBV6-5 to TRBJ2-1; TRBD1 is a possible D gene (5 bases). The CDR3 sequence is 13 residues long. The germline V and J ends were trimmed by 2 bases and 6 bases, with 8 bases remaining between them. Germline V gene lookup returns CDR1 MNHEY and CDR2 SVGAGI. The CDR3 nucleotides read TGTGCCAGCAGTTACGAGCAGGGCAATGAGCAGTTCTTC. It encodes CASSYEQGNEQFF.

V usage is TRBV15 and J usage is TRBJ1-6; D is unclear. The length of the CDR3 is 16 residues. The germline CDR1 and CDR2 sequences are LNHNV and YYDKDF (reference sequence). The germline V and J ends were trimmed by 9 bases and 0 bases, with 15 bases remaining between them. CDR3 in amino acids: CATSVGINSYNSPLHF. The CDR3 region has the DNA TGTGCCACGAGCGTGGGGATCAACTCCTATAATTCACCCCTCCACTTT. Drawing the rest from reference TRBV15 and TRBJ1-6, the complete variable domain is DAMVIQNPRYQVTQFGKPVTLSCSQTLNHNVMYWYQQKSSQAPKLLFHYYDKDFNNEADTPDNFQSRRPNTSFCFLDIRSPGLGDTAMYLCATSVGINSYNSPLHFGNGTRLTVT.

The rearrangement links TRBV16 to TRBJ2-2; D not certain. From germline, CDR1 is KGHSY and CDR2 FQNENV. The CDR3 totals 14 residues. Trimming pared 1 base from V and 2 bases from J, leaving 5 bases between. The CDR3 bases are TGTGCCAGCAGCCAATTCTCCAACACCGGGGAGCTGTTTTTT. Residues: CASSQFSNTGELFF.

The sample holds one count of this clone. V and J are TRBV6-5 and TRBJ1-1, with D perhaps TRBD1 (5 bases). The CDR3 has 12 amino acids. Germline loops: CDR1 MNHEY, CDR2 SVGAGI. The germline V and J ends were trimmed by 7 bases and 5 bases, with 11 bases remaining between them. The CDR3 spells CASMAGLTEAFF. CDR3 coding DNA: TGTGCCAGCATGGCAGGGTTGACTGAAGCTTTCTTT.

V gene TRBV19 combines with J gene TRBJ2-7, with TRBD1 matching over 7 bases. V gave up 8 bases and J gave up 2 bases; unmatched junction bases: 9. Germline V gene data show CDR1 as LNHDA and CDR2 as SQIVND (reference sequence). This CDR3 region has 14 residues. This CDR3 reads CASSRGDSTYEQYF. CDR3 bases: TGTGCCAGTTCCCGAGGGGACAGCACCTACGAGCAGTACTTC.

The rearrangement uses TRBV19 and TRBJ1-1; D unresolved. Trimming removed 5 bases from V and 8 bases from J, with 9 bases in between. Germline V gene lookup returns CDR1 LNHDA and CDR2 SQIVND (reference sequence). CDR3 length equals 11 residues. The CDR3 reads CASSVHKEAFF. In nucleotides, the CDR3 is TGTGCCAGTAGTGTGCACAAGGAAGCTTTCTTT.

The rearrangement joins TRBV5-1 to TRBJ2-7; no reliable D call. CDR1 SGHRS and CDR2 YFSETQ come from the germline V gene. V was clipped by 1 base and J by 1 base, with 12 bases between them. The CDR3 covers 15 residues. The CDR3 region has the DNA TGCGCCAGCAGCTTGAGGCAGGACCTTTCCTACGAGCAGTACTTC. Its translation: CASSLRQDLSYEQYF.

The J gene is TRBJ2-2, the V gene TRBV10-1; 7 nucleotides align to TRBD1. Germline-derived CDR1 and CDR2 are WNHNN and SYGVQD (reference sequence). This CDR3 is 13 amino acids long. Unmatched junction bases numbered 2, after V lost 3 bases and J lost 7 bases. The CDR3 loop is CASSDRGSGELFF. The CDR3, as DNA: TGCGCCAGCAGTGACAGGGGGAGCGGGGAGCTGTTTTTT.

This chain joins TRBV5-1 and TRBJ1-1; D unresolved. This CDR3 is built from 14 residues. Germline CDR1 reads SGHRS; CDR2 reads YFSETQ. The germline V and J ends were trimmed by 1 base and 0 bases, with 7 bases remaining between them. The CDR3 protein is CASSLNNMNTEAFF. For the CDR3, the DNA is TGCGCCAGCAGCTTGAACAACATGAACACTGAAGCTTTCTTT.

In its sample, this clone was seen once. The chain combines TRBV2 with TRBJ1-5; TRBD1 agrees at 9 bases. The CDR3 is 15 amino acids. CDR1 is SNHLY and CDR2 is FYNNEI in the germline V gene. V lost 7 bases and J lost 3; bases outside the gene matches: 7. The CDR3 protein is CASKSYRGPNQPQHF. DNA of the CDR3: TGTGCCAGCAAGTCATACAGGGGGCCCAATCAGCCCCAGCATTTT.

This sequence joins TRBV4-1 and TRBJ1-1; D unresolved. The ends were cut back, 1 base at V and 4 bases at J, with 22 bases in the middle. CDR1 and CDR2 (germline): MGHRA, YSYEKL. The CDR3 extends over 18 amino acids. The CDR3 bases are TGCGCCAGCAGCCAAGTCCCCTTGGGCCGCGCTTCAGGCACTGAAGCTTTCTTT. It specifies CASSQVPLGRASGTEAFF.

The rearrangement uses TRBV29-1 and TRBJ1-2, with D possibly TRBD1 on 5 matching bases. Between the trimmed V and J ends, which lost 3 bases and 6 bases, there was a span of 23 bases. CDR1 SQVTM and CDR2 ANQGSEA come from the germline V gene. The CDR3 is 16 residues long. The CDR3 protein is CSVDGFQGGGSNGYTF. In DNA form, the CDR3 reads TGCAGCGTTGATGGGTTTCAGGGAGGAGGTAGTAATGGCTACACCTTC.

This clone has a single count. The rearrangement joins TRBV30 to TRBJ1-2, with TRBD1 matching 12 bases. Per germline, CDR1 GTSNPN and CDR2 SVGIG (reference sequence). V gave up 0 bases and J gave up 8 bases; unmatched junction bases: 4. The CDR3 totals 14 residues. The CDR3 protein is CAWSVRGQGAGYTF. The CDR3 DNA reads as TGTGCCTGGAGTGTACGGGGACAGGGGGCCGGCTACACCTTC.

The chain combines TRBV25-1 with TRBJ1-2; D remains ambiguous. The V and J ends lost 4 bases and 4 bases respectively, with 4 bases between them. The CDR3 is 11 residues long. Germline loops: CDR1 MGHDK, CDR2 SYGVNS. The CDR3 region is CASSVGYGYTF. The CDR3 nucleotides are TGTGCCAGCAGTGTGGGCTATGGCTACACCTTC.

The gene calls are TRBV5-1 and TRBJ1-1, with 7 positions matching TRBD1. Germline V CDR1 and CDR2: SGHRS, YFSETQ. Germline trimming cut 7 bases from V and 0 bases from J; bases unmatched to any gene: 3. The CDR3 covers 13 residues. CDR3 loop: CASAGQLNTEAFF. The CDR3 bases are TGCGCCAGCGCGGGACAGCTGAACACTGAAGCTTTCTTT.

V is TRBV11-2 and J is TRBJ1-1; D not resolved. Germline values: CDR1 SGHAT, CDR2 FQNNGV. The CDR3 has 13 amino acids. V dropped 1 base and J dropped 0 bases, with 3 bases sitting between them. CDR3 sequence: CASSLGLNTEAFF. CDR3 in DNA: TGTGCCAGCAGCTTAGGGTTGAACACTGAAGCTTTCTTT.

The chain links TRBV5-1 to TRBJ1-5; D ambiguous. Germline V gene data show CDR1 as SGHRS and CDR2 as YFSETQ. The V end lost 2 bases, the J end lost 5 bases, and 8 bases lay between the germline ends. The length of the CDR3 is 13 residues. CDR3: CASSFNGDQPQHF. The CDR3 DNA is TGCGCCAGCAGCTTTAATGGAGATCAGCCCCAGCATTTT.

The DNA for the CDR3 is TGTGCCAGCAGCCCCAGTCTGCAGCGGCCTAATTCACCCCTCCACTTT. Its translation: CASSPSLQRPNSPLHF. The V gene is TRBV11-2, the J gene TRBJ1-6; D is undetermined. The germline V and J ends were trimmed by 5 bases and 6 bases, with 17 bases remaining between them. Looked up from germline, CDR1 is SGHAT and CDR2 is FQNNGV. This CDR3 comprises 16 residues.

The sample holds one count of this clone. The CDR3, as DNA: TGTGCCACCTCCCGGGGCATTCAGGCCACCGGGGAGCTGTTTTTT. Amino acids: CATSRGIQATGELFF. V is TRBV19 and J is TRBJ2-2; D could derive from TRBD1 or TRBD2 (5 bases each). From germline, CDR1 is LNHDA and CDR2 SQIVND (reference sequence). This CDR3 is built from 15 residues. V lost 10 bases and J lost 4, with 19 bases in between. Full variable domain (outside the CDR3, taken from reference TRBV19 and TRBJ2-2): DGGITQSPKYLFRKEGQNVTLSCEQNLNHDAMYWYRQDPGQGLRLIYYSQIVNDFQKGDIAEGYSVSREKKESFPLTVTSAQKNPTAFYLCATSRGIQATGELFFGEGSRLTVL.

V gene TRBV7-6 combines with J gene TRBJ2-1; TRBD1 agrees at 8 bases. CDR3 length: 17 residues. Trimming cost V 4 bases and J 8 bases; bases outside gene matches: 16. Germline V gives CDR1 SGHVS, CDR2 FNYEAQ. The CDR3 DNA sequence: TGTGCCAGCAGCTCCAGGGAGACAGGGGTAGGGGCTTATGAGCAGTTCTTC. This sequence encodes CASSSRETGVGAYEQFF. The complete variable domain, with remaining parts taken from reference TRBV7-6 and TRBJ2-1, reads GAGVSQSPRYKVTKRGQDVALRCDPISGHVSLYWYRQALGQGPEFLTYFNYEAQQDKSGLPNDRFSAERPEGSISTLTIQRTEQRDSAMYRCASSSRETGVGAYEQFFGPGTRLTVL.

The V gene is TRBV5-5, the J gene TRBJ1-4, with D perhaps matching TRBD1 (6 bases). Germline CDR1 and CDR2: SGHKS and YYEKEE (reference sequence). This CDR3 contains 16 residues. Trimming removed 3 bases from V and 1 base from J, with 13 bases in between. The CDR3 loop is CASSWGRGKTNEKLFF. The CDR3 DNA sequence: TGTGCCAGCAGCTGGGGGAGGGGGAAAACTAATGAAAAACTGTTTTTT.

This chain uses TRBV29-1 with TRBJ2-1; no definite D call. The germline V gene has CDR1 SQVTM and CDR2 ANQGSEA. V was shortened by 2 bases and J by 9 bases, with 8 bases between the two germline ends. The CDR3 contains 11 residues. The CDR3 region is CSVEIAVEQFF. The CDR3 DNA sequence: TGCAGCGTTGAAATAGCTGTTGAGCAGTTCTTC.

This clone came up once. V gene TRBV6-5 combines with J gene TRBJ2-5, with D possibly TRBD2 on 6 matching bases. Trimming cost V 2 bases and J 7 bases, with 17 bases left between them. Germline CDR1 reads MNHEY; CDR2 reads SVGAGI. The CDR3 length is 15 residues. CDR3 DNA sequence: TGTGCCAGCAGTTACGCAGTTAGGGGAGGCGGGACCCAGTACTTC. This translates into CASSYAVRGGGTQYF.

The sample holds a few counts of this clone. The chain uses TRBV10-3 and TRBJ1-1, with TRBD1 matching 7 bases. Trimming took 3 bases from V and 1 from J; bases not matched to a gene: 14. The germline CDR1 and CDR2 sequences are ENHRY and SYGVKD. This CDR3 has 18 amino acids. This CDR3 reads CAISDYPGQRVRNTEAFF. CDR3 nucleotides: TGTGCCATCAGTGACTACCCGGGACAGAGGGTCAGGAACACTGAAGCTTTCTTT.